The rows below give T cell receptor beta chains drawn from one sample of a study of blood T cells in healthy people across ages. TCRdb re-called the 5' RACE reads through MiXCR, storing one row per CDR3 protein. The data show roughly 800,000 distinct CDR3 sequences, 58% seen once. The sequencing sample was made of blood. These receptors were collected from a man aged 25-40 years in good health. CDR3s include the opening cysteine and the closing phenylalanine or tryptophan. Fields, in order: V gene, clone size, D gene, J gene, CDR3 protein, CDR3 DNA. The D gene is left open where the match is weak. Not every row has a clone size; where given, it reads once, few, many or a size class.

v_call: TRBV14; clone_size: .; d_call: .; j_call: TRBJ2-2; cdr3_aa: CASSQTRGTGELFF; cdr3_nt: TGTGCCAGCAGCCAAACCAGGGGTACCGGGGAGCTGTTTTTT
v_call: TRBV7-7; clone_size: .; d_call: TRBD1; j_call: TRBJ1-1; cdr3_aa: CASSLARDRLCAMNTEAFF; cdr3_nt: TGTGCCAGCAGCTTAGCCAGGGACAGGCTCTGCGCGATGAACACTGAAGCTTTCTTT
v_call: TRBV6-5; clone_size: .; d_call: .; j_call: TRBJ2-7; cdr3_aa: CASSYQGTYYEQYF; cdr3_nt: TGTGCCAGCAGTTACCAAGGGACATACTACGAGCAGTACTTC
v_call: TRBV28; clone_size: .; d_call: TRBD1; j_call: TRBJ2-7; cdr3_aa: CASGSGQPSKEQYF; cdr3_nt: TGTGCCAGCGGGTCGGGACAGCCCTCTAAAGAGCAGTACTTC
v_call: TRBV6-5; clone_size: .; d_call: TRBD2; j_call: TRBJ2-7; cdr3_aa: CASSYSGTSGRVRAYERYF; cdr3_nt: TGTGCCAGCAGTTACTCTGGGACTAGCGGGAGGGTCAGGGCCTACGAGCGGTACTTC
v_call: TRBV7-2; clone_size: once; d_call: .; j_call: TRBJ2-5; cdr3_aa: CASSSGGTLKETQYF; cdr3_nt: TGTGCCAGCAGCTCAGGCGGGACTCTGAAGGAGACCCAGTACTTC
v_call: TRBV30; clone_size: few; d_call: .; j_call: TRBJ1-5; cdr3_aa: CAWSQGGNQPQHF; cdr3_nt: TGTGCCTGGAGTCAAGGGGGCAATCAGCCCCAGCATTTT
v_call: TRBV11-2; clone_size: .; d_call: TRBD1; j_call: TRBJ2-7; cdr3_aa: CASSAKDRRLTEQYF; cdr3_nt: TGTGCCAGCAGCGCAAAGGACAGGAGGCTTACCGAGCAGTACTTC
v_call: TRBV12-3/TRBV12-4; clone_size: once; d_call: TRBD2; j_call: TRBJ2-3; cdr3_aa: CASSFRVLAASTDTQYF; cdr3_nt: TGTGCCAGCAGTTTTCGAGTACTAGCGGCTAGCACAGATACGCAGTATTTT
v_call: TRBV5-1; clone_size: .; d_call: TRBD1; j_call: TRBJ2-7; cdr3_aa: CASSPTGNADSYEQYF; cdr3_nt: TGCGCCAGCAGCCCGACAGGGAACGCTGATTCCTACGAGCAGTACTTC
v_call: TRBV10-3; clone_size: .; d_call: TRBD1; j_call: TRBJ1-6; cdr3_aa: CAIRPGQGVNSPLHF; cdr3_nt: TGTGCCATCAGACCGGGACAGGGGGTGAATTCACCCCTCCACTTT
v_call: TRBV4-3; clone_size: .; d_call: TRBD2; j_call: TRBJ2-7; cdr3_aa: CASSQDRGGGYEQYF; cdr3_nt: TGCGCCAGCAGCCAAGATCGTGGGGGGGGCTACGAGCAGTACTTC
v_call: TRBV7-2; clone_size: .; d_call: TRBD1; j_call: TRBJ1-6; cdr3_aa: CASSPRTGPQGPLHF; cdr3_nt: TGTGCCAGCAGCCCCCGGACAGGTCCTCAGGGACCCCTCCACTTT
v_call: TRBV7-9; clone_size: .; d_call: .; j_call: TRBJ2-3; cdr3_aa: CASSSPLREIDTQYF; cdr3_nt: TGTGCCAGCAGCTCCCCCCTGAGGGAGATTGATACGCAGTATTTT
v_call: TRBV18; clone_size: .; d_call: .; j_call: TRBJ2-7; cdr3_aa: CASSPVVHEQYF; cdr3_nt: TGTGCCAGCTCACCCGTCGTACACGAGCAGTACTTC
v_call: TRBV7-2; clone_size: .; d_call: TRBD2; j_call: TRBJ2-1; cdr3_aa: CASSSMTSGRGYEQFF; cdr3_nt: TGTGCCAGCAGCTCGATGACTAGCGGGAGGGGATATGAGCAGTTCTTC
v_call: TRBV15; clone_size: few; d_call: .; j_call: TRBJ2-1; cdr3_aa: CATSGWTTSRDEQFF; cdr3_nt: TGTGCCACCAGCGGATGGACTACGTCCCGAGATGAGCAGTTCTTC
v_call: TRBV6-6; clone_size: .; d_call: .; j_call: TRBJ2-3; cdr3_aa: CASSSLVGGSTDTQYF; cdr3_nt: TGTGCCAGCAGTTCCCTTGTGGGGGGCAGCACAGATACGCAGTATTTT
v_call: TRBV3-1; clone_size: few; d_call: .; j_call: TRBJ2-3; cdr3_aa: CASSRSMRTDTQYF; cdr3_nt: TGTGCCAGCAGCCGGAGCATGCGCACAGATACGCAGTATTTT
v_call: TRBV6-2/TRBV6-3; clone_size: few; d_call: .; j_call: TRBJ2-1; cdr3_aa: CASSYSPSPEQFF; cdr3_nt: TGTGCCAGCAGTTACTCACCCAGTCCTGAGCAGTTCTTC
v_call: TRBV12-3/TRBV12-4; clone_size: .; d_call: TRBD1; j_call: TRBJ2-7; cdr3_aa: CASSLGGQLAYEQYF; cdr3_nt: TGTGCCAGCAGTTTAGGGGGACAGCTTGCCTACGAGCAGTACTTC
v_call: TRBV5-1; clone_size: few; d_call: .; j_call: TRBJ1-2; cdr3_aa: CASSTTGSQGYTF; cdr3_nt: TGCGCCAGCAGCACAACAGGGAGTCAAGGCTACACCTTC
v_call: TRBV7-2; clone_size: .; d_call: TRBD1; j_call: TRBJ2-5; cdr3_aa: CASSPTGLQETQYF; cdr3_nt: TGTGCCAGCAGCCCGACAGGGTTGCAAGAGACCCAGTACTTC
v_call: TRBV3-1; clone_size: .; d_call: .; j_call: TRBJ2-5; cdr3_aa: CASSQARSGKETQYF; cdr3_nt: TGTGCCAGCAGCCAAGCGAGGAGCGGAAAAGAGACCCAGTACTTC
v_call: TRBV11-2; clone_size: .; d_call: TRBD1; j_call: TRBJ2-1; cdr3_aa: CASSLAETGDCEQFF; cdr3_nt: TGTGCCAGCAGCTTAGCCGAGACAGGGGATTGTGAGCAGTTCTTC
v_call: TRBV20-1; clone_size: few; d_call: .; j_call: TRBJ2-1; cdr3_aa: CSASGRTPREFF; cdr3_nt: TGCAGTGCGTCAGGACGTACTCCTCGCGAGTTCTTC
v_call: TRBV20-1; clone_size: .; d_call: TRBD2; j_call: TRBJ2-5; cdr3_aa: CSASSSGEETQYF; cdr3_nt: TGCAGTGCTAGTTCTAGCGGGGAAGAGACCCAGTACTTC
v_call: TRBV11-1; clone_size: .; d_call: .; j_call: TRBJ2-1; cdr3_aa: CASNLLGTPEHEQFF; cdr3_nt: TGTGCCAGCAACTTACTCGGGACACCCGAACATGAGCAGTTCTTC
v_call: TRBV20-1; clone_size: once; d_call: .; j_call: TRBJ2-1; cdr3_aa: CGVAGTINEQFF; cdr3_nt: TGCGGAGTCGCGGGGACAATCAATGAGCAGTTCTTC
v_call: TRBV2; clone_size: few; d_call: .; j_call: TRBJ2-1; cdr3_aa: CASSAVHEQFF; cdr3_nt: TGTGCCAGCAGTGCAGTTCATGAGCAGTTCTTC
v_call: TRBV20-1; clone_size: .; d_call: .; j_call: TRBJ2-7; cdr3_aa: CSANGGRSAYEQYF; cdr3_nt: TGCAGTGCTAACGGGGGCCGGTCGGCCTACGAGCAGTACTTC
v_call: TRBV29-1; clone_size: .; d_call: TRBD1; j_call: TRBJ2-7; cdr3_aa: CSVEDERRDRGTYEQYF; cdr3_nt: TGCAGCGTTGAAGATGAAAGGAGGGACAGGGGGACCTACGAGCAGTACTTC
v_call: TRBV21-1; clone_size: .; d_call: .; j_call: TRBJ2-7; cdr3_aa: CASSKAVRGAGEQYF; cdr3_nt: TGTGCCAGCAGCAAAGCTGTTCGGGGGGCGGGAGAGCAGTACTTC
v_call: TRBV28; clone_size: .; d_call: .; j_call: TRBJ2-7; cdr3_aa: CASSPPPPQRLYEQYF; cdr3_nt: TGTGCCAGCAGTCCCCCCCCTCCACAGCGTCTCTACGAGCAGTACTTC
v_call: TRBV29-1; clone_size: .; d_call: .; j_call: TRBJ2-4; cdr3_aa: CSVPAGTKNIQYF; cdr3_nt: TGCAGCGTACCTGCGGGGACCAAAAACATTCAGTACTTC
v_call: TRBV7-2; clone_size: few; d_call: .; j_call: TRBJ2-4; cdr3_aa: CASSFTSSKNIQYF; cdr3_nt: TGTGCCAGCAGCTTTACGTCCAGCAAAAACATTCAGTACTTC
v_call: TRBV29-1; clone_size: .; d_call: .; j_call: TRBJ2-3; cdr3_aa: CSAVQGAFTDTQYF; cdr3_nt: TGCAGCGCAGTACAGGGCGCGTTCACAGATACGCAGTATTTT
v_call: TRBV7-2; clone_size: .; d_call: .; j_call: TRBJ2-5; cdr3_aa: CASSNRGGTETQYF; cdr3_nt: TGTGCCAGCAGCAATAGGGGGGGCACAGAGACCCAGTACTTC
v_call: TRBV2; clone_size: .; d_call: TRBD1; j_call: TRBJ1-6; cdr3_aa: CASSGQGSFSPLHF; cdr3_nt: TGTGCCAGCAGCGGACAGGGTTCTTTTTCACCCCTCCACTTT
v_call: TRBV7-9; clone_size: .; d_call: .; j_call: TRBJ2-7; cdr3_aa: CASSRGYPLEQYF; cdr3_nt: TGTGCCAGCAGCCGGGGGTATCCGCTTGAGCAGTACTTC
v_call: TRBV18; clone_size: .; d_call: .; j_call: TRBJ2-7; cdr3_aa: CASSPSGDSYEQYF; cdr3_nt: TGTGCCAGCTCACCGAGTGGGGACTCCTACGAGCAGTACTTC
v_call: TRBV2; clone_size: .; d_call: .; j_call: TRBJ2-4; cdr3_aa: CASSEFGRIAKNIQYF; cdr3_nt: TGTGCCAGCAGTGAGTTTGGGAGAATAGCCAAAAACATTCAGTACTTC
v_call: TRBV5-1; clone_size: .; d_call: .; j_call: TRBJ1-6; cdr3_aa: CASSLGGVSRSPLHF; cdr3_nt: TGCGCCAGCAGCTTGGGAGGGGTCTCGCGGTCACCCCTCCACTTT
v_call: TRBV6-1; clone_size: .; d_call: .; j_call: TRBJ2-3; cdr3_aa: CASTQTVSQDTQYF; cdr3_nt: TGTGCCAGCACCCAGACGGTATCCCAAGATACGCAGTATTTT